The 22 T cell receptor beta chains below all came from one sample that was sequenced in a study of CD8+ T cells in alopecia areata. Once RNA had been extracted, it was reverse transcribed into cDNA to act as the sequencing template. Clones were sequenced by immunoSEQ multiplex PCR, and TCRdb holds only the in-frame ones, with some missing. The top ten clones hold approximately 19% of a sample with about 150,000 clones, about 53% of them seen once. Sample: CD8+ T cells sorted from blood, taken at week 0. The receptors stem from a human donor with alopecia areata.

Only a few counts were recorded for this clone. The chain has TRBV29-1 and TRBJ2-1, with unresolved D. The CDR3 runs to 14 residues. Trimming took off 6 bases at V and 0 bases at J, with 12 bases between the two ends. Germline V lookup: CDR1 SQVTM, CDR2 ANQGSEA. CDR3 DNA: TGCAGCGTACACGGGCTTACCTCCTACAATGAGCAGTTCTTC. Protein product: CSVHGLTSYNEQFF.

The chain is built from TRBV27 and TRBJ2-3, with a tentative D call TRBD2 (5 bases). Trimming took 5 bases from V and 1 from J, leaving 13 bases between them. This CDR3 has 15 amino acids. Per the germline V gene, CDR1 is MNHEY and CDR2 is SMNVEV (reference sequence). The CDR3: CASSPPGSGTDTQYF. The CDR3 DNA follows: TGTGCCAGCAGTCCCCCGGGGAGCGGCACAGATACGCAGTATTTT.

Worth noting for this clone: A junction end diverges from the germline sequence, so it may reflect a read error. The V gene is TRBV30, the J gene TRBJ1-1; D perhaps matches TRBD1 (5 bases). Germline loops: CDR1 GTSNPN, CDR2 SVGIG (reference sequence). The CDR3 contains 12 residues. CDR3 loop: CAWSEGNAEAFF. The CDR3 nucleotides read TGTGCCTGGAGTGAGGGGAACGCTGAAGCTTTCTTT.

The CDR3 bases are TGCGCCAGCAGCTTGGAATCGGGCAGCAATCAGCCCCAGCATTTT. Encoded protein: CASSLESGSNQPQHF. This chain joins TRBV5-1 and TRBJ1-5; D uncertain. The CDR3 loop spans 15 amino acids. The V end lost 0 bases, the J end lost 1 base, and 8 bases lay between the germline ends. The germline gives CDR1 SGHRS, CDR2 YFSETQ.

This chain connects TRBV2 to TRBJ2-7; D perhaps matches TRBD2 (5 bases). Germline V lookup: CDR1 SNHLY, CDR2 FYNNEI. With 1 base removed from V and 1 base from J, the gap between germline ends came to 11 bases. The CDR3 contains 15 residues. The CDR3 bases are TGTGCCAGCAGTGAAGATGGAGGCCGATCCTACGAGCAGTACTTC. Its protein is CASSEDGGRSYEQYF. The variable domain in full, with the rest retrieved from reference TRBV2 and TRBJ2-7, is EPEVTQTPSHQVTQMGQEVILRCVPISNHLYFYWYRQILGQKVEFLVSFYNNEISEKSEIFDDQFSVERPDGSNFTLKIRSTKLEDSAMYFCASSEDGGRSYEQYFGPGTRLTVT.

In DNA, the CDR3 is TGTGCCAGCAGCTTAGGGACGCACGGGGACTACGAGCAGTACTTC. Protein product: CASSLGTHGDYEQYF. The genes are TRBV13 and TRBJ2-7; possibly TRBD2 for D (5 bases). V was clipped by 0 bases and J by 3 bases, with 12 bases between them. Germline lookup yields CDR1 PRHDT and CDR2 FYEKMQ (reference sequence). This CDR3 is 15 amino acids long.

The chain recombines TRBV2 with TRBJ1-1, with D possibly matching TRBD1 (5 bases). The CDR3 is 11 amino acids. The germline gives CDR1 SNHLY, CDR2 FYNNEI. V was pared by 8 bases and J by 1 base, with 5 bases between. In nucleotides, the CDR3 is TGTGCCAGCCAGGGGAACACTGAAGCTTTCTTT. It is translated as CASQGNTEAFF.

V is TRBV5-6 and J is TRBJ1-4; D is ambiguous. CDR3 length equals 12 residues. V lost 3 bases, J lost 6 bases, and 6 bases lay in between. The germline CDR1 and CDR2 sequences are SGHDT and YYEEEE. This chain's CDR3 is CASSSGDEKLFF. For the CDR3, the DNA is TGTGCCAGCAGCTCGGGCGATGAAAAACTGTTTTTT.

This clone was seen a few times. The gene calls are TRBV7-9 and TRBJ1-4; no reliable D call. The CDR3 consists of 16 residues. Germline loops: CDR1 SEHNR, CDR2 FQNEAQ (reference sequence). V was clipped by 11 bases and J by 0 bases, with 19 bases between them. CDR3 coding DNA: TGTGCCGGATCCGCTGACGTCGGGGCAACTAATGAAAAACTGTTTTTT. Protein: CAGSADVGATNEKLFF.

Comment on this clone: A far bigger clonotype differs at one base, so this is likely a read error. The V call is TRBV29-1, the J call TRBJ1-2; TRBD1 is a possible D gene (5 bases). CDR1 is SQVTM and CDR2 is ANQGSEA in the germline V gene. The CDR3 consists of 14 residues. Trimming took 7 bases from V and 3 from J, leaving 18 bases between them. CDR3 in DNA: TGCAGCGGGGGAGACTGGGAAGGGGACTATGGCTACACCTTC. Translating gives CSGGDWEGDYGYTF.

The chain couples TRBV11-2 to TRBJ2-7, with D maybe TRBD1 (5 bases). V gave up 1 base and J gave up 2 bases, with 15 bases separating them. Germline values: CDR1 SGHAT, CDR2 FQNNGV. The CDR3 consists of 16 residues. The CDR3 sequence is CASSLGLGAPTYEQYF. CDR3 coding DNA: TGTGCCAGCAGCTTAGGATTAGGGGCTCCCACCTACGAGCAGTACTTC.

J is TRBJ2-5 and V is TRBV25-1; the D is unclear. The CDR3 is 13 amino acids. Trimming pared 6 bases from V and 2 bases from J, leaving 10 bases between. Per the germline V gene, CDR1 is MGHDK and CDR2 is SYGVNS. For the CDR3, the DNA is TGTGCCAGCAGCTTATGGCGACAAGAGACCCAGTACTTC. This gives the protein CASSLWRQETQYF.

V and J are TRBV10-3 and TRBJ2-7; a weak D match, TRBD1 (6 bases). V was pared by 8 bases and J by 2 bases, with 10 bases between. The CDR3 sequence is 12 residues long. Looked up from germline, CDR1 is ENHRY and CDR2 is SYGVKD. CDR3 protein: CAIRDITYEQYF. The CDR3 coding sequence is TGTGCCATCCGGGACATCACCTACGAGCAGTACTTC.

The rearrangement joins TRBV9 to TRBJ1-1, with TRBD1 identical over 10 bases. CDR1 is SGDLS and CDR2 is YYNGEE in the germline V gene. V was pared by 2 bases and J by 4 bases, with 2 bases of the junction left unmatched. CDR3 length equals 14 residues. The CDR3 nucleotides read TGTGCCAGCAGCGTGGGACAGGGGATCACTGAAGCTTTCTTT. Encoded protein: CASSVGQGITEAFF.

The CDR3 region has the DNA TGTGCCAGCAGCTTGACAGGGGGCGAGACAGATACGCAGTATTTT. Its translation is CASSLTGGETDTQYF. The chain links TRBV7-7 to TRBJ2-3; 10 bases fit TRBD1. Trimming took 3 bases from V and 3 from J; bases not matched to a gene: 3. The CDR3 covers 15 residues. Germline V gives CDR1 SSHAT, CDR2 FNYEAQ (reference sequence).

The J gene is TRBJ2-3, the V gene TRBV13, with D uncertain. The CDR3 has 15 residues. Germline CDR1 reads PRHDT; CDR2 reads FYEKMQ (reference sequence). The ends were cut back, 2 bases at V and 0 bases at J, with 9 bases in the middle. CDR3 nucleotides: TGTGCCAGCAGCTTATTCAGCACTAGCACAGATACGCAGTATTTT. Its protein product is CASSLFSTSTDTQYF.

Concerning this clone itself: This same CDR3 is encoded by further DNA sequences in the sample. The rearrangement links TRBV9 to TRBJ2-7; D is possibly TRBD1 (5 bases). Trimming took 2 bases from V and 2 from J, leaving 11 bases between them. CDR1 is SGDLS, CDR2 YYNGEE, per germline. This CDR3 has 14 amino acids. Here the CDR3 DNA reads TGTGCCAGCAGCGTGGGGCTCGTCCCCTACGAGCAGTACTTC. This encodes CASSVGLVPYEQYF.

The chain employs TRBV7-2 and TRBJ2-3, with D possibly TRBD2 on 5 matching bases. Trimming took off 5 bases at V and 2 bases at J, with 14 bases between the two ends. This CDR3 has 15 amino acids. Germline-derived CDR1 and CDR2 are SGHTA and FQGNSA. The DNA for the CDR3 is TGTGCCAGCAGCAAGACGGGGAGATTCACAGATACGCAGTATTTT. Translation gives CASSKTGRFTDTQYF.

The V call is TRBV4-3, the J call TRBJ1-6, with TRBD1 matching 9 bases. CDR3 size: 17 residues. V was clipped by 0 bases and J by 8 bases; unmatched bases: 8. CDR1 is LGHNA and CDR2 is YSLEER in the germline V gene. CDR3 DNA sequence: TGCGCCAGCAGCCAAGATTTAGGACAGGGGTCCCATTCACCCCTCCACTTT. Its protein product is CASSQDLGQGSHSPLHF.

There are a few counts of this clone. V is TRBV9 and J is TRBJ2-7; D not certain. This CDR3 is 15 amino acids long. Germline loops: CDR1 SGDLS, CDR2 YYNGEE. Trimming shortened V by 3 bases and J by 3 bases, and 16 bases separated the two germline ends. CDR3 residues: CASSAGGRPNYEQYF. The CDR3 nucleotides read TGTGCCAGCAGCGCAGGTGGTAGGCCGAACTACGAGCAGTACTTC. Looking up the rest from reference TRBV9 and TRBJ2-7 gives the full variable domain: DSGVTQTPKHLITATGQRVTLRCSPRSGDLSVYWYQQSLDQGLQFLIQYYNGEERAKGNILERFSAQQFPDLHSELNLSSLELGDSALYFCASSAGGRPNYEQYFGPGTRLTVT.

The chain couples TRBV29-1 to TRBJ1-3; D gene uncertain. V was shortened by 1 base and J by 3 bases, with 1 base between the two germline ends. CDR1 and CDR2 from the germline V gene are SQVTM and ANQGSEA. The CDR3 sequence is 11 residues long. The CDR3 DNA reads TGCAGCGTTGAAGGTGGAAACACCATATATTTT. Its translation is CSVEGGNTIYF. Combining the CDR3 with reference TRBV29-1 and TRBJ1-3 gives the whole variable domain SAVISQKPSRDICQRGTSLTIQCQVDSQVTMMFWYRQQPGQSLTLIATANQGSEATYESGFVIDKFPISRPNLTFSTLTVSNMSPEDSSIYLCSVEGGNTIYFGEGSWLTVV.

This clone came up a few times. The CDR3 protein is CASSQDRGLEETQYF. CDR3 in DNA: TGCGCCAGCAGCCAAGATAGAGGACTGGAAGAGACCCAGTACTTC. The chain is built from TRBV4-3 and TRBJ2-5; maybe TRBD2 (5 bases). Germline-derived CDR1 and CDR2 are LGHNA and YSLEER. The CDR3 contains 15 residues. Trimming stripped 0 bases from V and 3 bases from J, with 11 bases between.